This TCR beta chain was captured by sequencing in a study of cytomegalovirus exposure and HLA in healthy donors. Primers included in the PCR were 60 Vbeta and 13 Jbeta primers. The table came from immunoSEQ multiplex PCR; TCRdb's copy has only in-frame clones and leaves some out. In the table there are roughly 150,000 clones, over 70% of which are singletons. Whole-study findings and limits: The classifier was said to identify cytomegalovirus status with high specificity and sensitivity. TRBV6-2, TRBV6-3 and other indistinguishable V segments were excluded.

With respect to this clone: Its specificity is unknown.

Germline CDR1 LNHDA, CDR2 SQIVND (reference sequence). The CDR3 is made up of 14 amino acids. Between the trimmed V and J ends, which lost 10 bases and 7 bases, there was a span of 20 bases. The chain uses TRBV19 and TRBJ1-5; TRBD1 is a possible D gene (5 bases). Sequencing was carried out using PBMCs. The TCR was taken from a man aged 35-49 years in good health and CMV-seronegative. CDR3 bases: TGTGCCACCTCCGGGCCCCAGGGAAGACAGCCCCAGCATTTT. It codes for CATSGPQGRQPQHF.